This entry lists 22 T cell receptor beta chains sequenced from one sample in a study of blood T cell repertoires in COVID-19. Assay used: immunoSEQ multiplex PCR; TCRdb lists only in-frame clones, some missing. The repertoire holds 80,000 to 100,000 clones, with roughly 80% as singletons. Sequences were obtained from peripheral blood. All receptors derive from a man in his sixties with acute or convalescent COVID-19.

This clone is a singleton in its sample. V is TRBV30 and J is TRBJ1-1; perhaps TRBD1 as D (5 bases). The CDR3 contains 13 residues. The germline V gene encodes CDR1 GTSNPN and CDR2 SVGIG (reference sequence). V was trimmed by 0 bases and J by 5 bases, leaving 10 bases between them. The CDR3: CAWSVGVGTEAFF. The CDR3 nucleotides are TGTGCCTGGAGTGTAGGGGTTGGGACTGAAGCTTTCTTT. The variable domain in full, with the rest retrieved from reference TRBV30 and TRBJ1-1, is SQTIHQWPATLVQPVGSPLSLECTVEGTSNPNLYWYRQAAGRGLQLLFYSVGIGQISSEVPQNLSASRPQDRQFILSSKKLLLSDSGFYLCAWSVGVGTEAFFGQGTRLTVV.

Turning to this clone: The germline gene is not matched at one end of the junction; a read error may be the cause. The chain has TRBV7-2 and TRBJ2-1; 8 positions agree with TRBD2. Germline lookup yields CDR1 SGHTA and CDR2 FQGNSA. The CDR3 has 13 residues. The CDR3 bases are TGTGCCAGCAGCCAATCTACCGGGACTAGGTACCTCTTC. This gives the protein CASSQSTGTRYLF.

This clone was counted a single time. This chain joins TRBV29-1 and TRBJ1-2; 8 bases fit TRBD1. The V gene end was trimmed by 2 bases and the J gene end by 8 bases; junction bases not matched to a gene: 7. This CDR3 is built from 13 residues. Looked up from germline, CDR1 is SQVTM and CDR2 is ANQGSEA. The CDR3 loop is CSVERDRGRGYTF. CDR3 bases: TGCAGCGTTGAAAGAGACAGGGGTCGCGGCTACACCTTC.

V and J are TRBV6-2 or TRBV6-3 and TRBJ2-1; 9 bases map to TRBD1. Germline lookup yields CDR1 MNHEY and CDR2 SVGEGT. V lost 4 bases to trimming and J lost 4 bases; unmatched junction nucleotides: 14. The CDR3 is 18 amino acids. This CDR3 is CASSWDRAGVAEYNEQFF. CDR3 nucleotides: TGTGCCAGCAGTTGGGACAGGGCCGGGGTAGCGGAGTACAATGAGCAGTTCTTC.

The chain is built from TRBV7-3 and TRBJ2-2, with D possibly matching TRBD2 (6 bases). Per the germline V gene, CDR1 is SGHTA and CDR2 is FQGTGA. The CDR3 is 16 amino acids. V gave up 5 bases and J gave up 3 bases, with 16 bases separating them. CDR3 DNA: TGTGCCAGCAGCCGACGAATGGCGGGGCACACCGGGGAGCTGTTTTTT. Amino acid sequence: CASSRRMAGHTGELFF.

The rearrangement links TRBV5-1 to TRBJ2-5; 13 bases are shared with TRBD2. The length of the CDR3 is 18 residues. The V gene end was trimmed by 4 bases and the J gene end by 2 bases; junction bases not matched to a gene: 11. Germline V lookup: CDR1 SGHRS, CDR2 YFSETQ. CDR3 sequence: CASSPGGLTSGRQETQYF. CDR3 bases: TGCGCCAGCAGCCCGGGCGGGTTGACTAGCGGGAGGCAAGAGACCCAGTACTTC.

The chain is built from TRBV3-1 (or the pseudogene TRBV3-2) and TRBJ2-2; 11 bases align to TRBD2. V lost 8 bases, J lost 7 bases, and 6 bases stayed unmatched. The CDR3 is made up of 14 amino acids. Germline V CDR1 and CDR2: LGHDT, YNNKEL (reference sequence). In DNA, the CDR3 is TGTGCCAGCGCAACTAGCGGGAGTGGCGGGGAGCTGTTTTTT. This codes for CASATSGSGGELFF.

The rearrangement links TRBV28 to TRBJ1-2, with D tentatively TRBD1 (5 bases). The CDR3 totals 14 residues. Trimming left V 3 bases short and J 6 bases short, with 14 bases between. Germline values: CDR1 MDHEN, CDR2 SYDVKM. DNA of the CDR3: TGTGCCAGCAGTTTGCAGGGTGTCTTTGATGGCTACACCTTC. Its protein is CASSLQGVFDGYTF.

J is TRBJ2-1 and V is TRBV29-1; no clear D gene. Germline V gene lookup returns CDR1 SQVTM and CDR2 ANQGSEA. V was pared by 7 bases and J by 8 bases, with 21 bases between. This CDR3 is 14 amino acids long. Here the CDR3 reads CSASTAPAGDEQFF. CDR3 DNA: TGCAGCGCCTCGACGGCCCCCGCCGGAGATGAGCAGTTCTTC.

The chain couples TRBV7-9 to TRBJ2-4; D unresolved. Trimming took off 1 base at V and 1 base at J, with 17 bases between the two ends. Germline V gene data show CDR1 as SEHNR and CDR2 as FQNEAQ (reference sequence). CDR3 length: 18 residues. The CDR3 region is CASSLDPGSSNAKNIQYF. DNA of the CDR3: TGTGCCAGCAGCTTAGATCCCGGGTCCAGCAACGCCAAAAACATTCAGTACTTC.

The rearrangement uses TRBV28 and TRBJ2-7; TRBD1 agrees at 12 bases. The CDR3 spans 17 residues. The germline CDR1 and CDR2 sequences are MDHEN and SYDVKM. Trimming took 4 bases from V and 6 from J; bases not matched to a gene: 13. The CDR3 region has the DNA TGTGCCAGCAGTTACCTCACGCCCCGGGACAGGGGGCCCGAGCAGTACTTC. It codes for CASSYLTPRDRGPEQYF.

This clone was observed a few times. This sequence joins TRBV9 and TRBJ2-1; D may be TRBD2 (5 bases). This CDR3 has 16 residues. The germline V gene has CDR1 SGDLS and CDR2 YYNGEE. V lost 4 bases, J lost 0 bases, and 14 bases lay in between. CDR3 region: CASSPSGSISYNEQFF. The CDR3 DNA is TGTGCCAGCAGCCCTAGTGGGAGCATCTCCTACAATGAGCAGTTCTTC.

The chain is built from TRBV7-2 and TRBJ1-2; 9 bases align to TRBD1. Per the germline V gene, CDR1 is SGHTA and CDR2 is FQGNSA. Losses at the gene ends were 7 bases for V and 6 bases for J; bases not matched to a gene: 6. The CDR3 covers 13 residues. CDR3 loop: CASTLGQGNGYTF. CDR3 sequence (DNA): TGTGCCAGCACCTTGGGACAGGGAAATGGCTACACCTTC. The full variable domain, in which reference TRBV7-2 and TRBJ1-2 provide the parts outside the CDR3, is GAGVSQSPSNKVTEKGKDVELRCDPISGHTALYWYRQSLGQGLEFLIYFQGNSAPDKSGLPSDRFSAERTGGSVSTLTIQRTQQEDSAVYLCASTLGQGNGYTFGSGTRLTVV.

This sequence joins TRBV18 and TRBJ1-5; D might be TRBD1 (5 bases). Trimming removed 4 bases from V and 3 bases from J, with 10 bases in between. The CDR3 extends over 14 amino acids. Germline CDR1 and CDR2: KGHSH and LQKENI. CDR3 in amino acids: CASSRQGYNQPQHF. The CDR3 DNA reads TGTGCCAGCTCACGGCAGGGATACAATCAGCCCCAGCATTTT.

This clone was observed once. V usage is TRBV7-6 and J usage is TRBJ1-2, with 7 bases aligning to TRBD1. V lost 4 bases and J lost 3; bases outside the gene matches: 11. The CDR3 consists of 16 residues. Per the germline V gene, CDR1 is SGHVS and CDR2 is FNYEAQ. This CDR3 is CASSSEKNRGYYGYTF. In DNA form, the CDR3 reads TGTGCCAGCAGCTCAGAAAAAAACAGGGGTTACTATGGCTACACCTTC.

This clone was seen a handful of times. CDR3 bases: TGTGCCAGCAGCCCGGGCAGGGGCACAGATACGCAGTATTTT. Amino acids: CASSPGRGTDTQYF. The chain links TRBV11-3 to TRBJ2-3; D might be TRBD1 (5 bases). Germline V gene sequence: CDR1 SGHNT, CDR2 YENEEA. The V gene lost 5 bases and the J gene lost 1 base, with 10 bases spanning the gap. This CDR3 contains 14 residues.

The chain uses TRBV3-1 (or the pseudogene TRBV3-2) and TRBJ1-6, with D perhaps matching TRBD1 (5 bases). Trimming stripped 1 base from V and 8 bases from J, with 9 bases between. Germline CDR1 LGHDT, CDR2 YNNKEL (reference sequence). The CDR3 totals 14 residues. CDR3 DNA: TGTGCCAGCAGCCAAGGCAGGGAGGATTCACCCCTCCACTTT. Translating it yields CASSQGREDSPLHF.

The count of this clone is one. This chain links TRBV9 with TRBJ1-6, with 10 bases aligning to TRBD1. V lost 4 bases, J lost 4 bases, and 11 bases stayed unmatched. The CDR3 extends over 18 amino acids. CDR1 SGDLS and CDR2 YYNGEE come from the germline V gene. CDR3 nucleotides: TGTGCCAGCAGCATTCGACCGGGACAGGGGAATTATAATTCACCCCTCCACTTT. Its translation: CASSIRPGQGNYNSPLHF.

This chain's CDR3 is CASSSGQGYNQPQHF. In DNA, the CDR3 is TGTGCCAGTAGTTCTGGACAGGGCTACAATCAGCCCCAGCATTTT. The rearrangement uses TRBV19 and TRBJ1-5; 8 positions agree with TRBD1. Germline V CDR1 and CDR2: LNHDA, SQIVND (reference sequence). The V gene end was trimmed by 5 bases and the J gene end by 3 bases; junction bases not matched to a gene: 6. The CDR3 spans 15 residues. The full variable domain, completed using reference TRBV19 and TRBJ1-5, is DGGITQSPKYLFRKEGQNVTLSCEQNLNHDAMYWYRQDPGQGLRLIYYSQIVNDFQKGDIAEGYSVSREKKESFPLTVTSAQKNPTAFYLCASSSGQGYNQPQHFGDGTRLSIL.

The chain uses TRBV12-5 and TRBJ2-2; D gene ambiguous. The germline V and J ends were trimmed by 3 bases and 0 bases, with 8 bases remaining between them. The CDR3 covers 15 residues. CDR1 and CDR2 from the germline V gene are LGHNT and FRNRAP. The DNA of the CDR3 is TGTGCTAGTGGTTTTATTCCCCCGAACACCGGGGAGCTGTTTTTT. Its translation: CASGFIPPNTGELFF.

The CDR3 coding sequence is TGTGCTAGTGGTTTGTTAGGGGGCAAGTCAGCTGGCTACACCTTC. Its translation: CASGLLGGKSAGYTF. V and J are TRBV12-5 and TRBJ1-2; 7 positions match TRBD1. There are 15 residues in the CDR3. After removal of 2 bases from V and 7 bases from J, the junction contained 10 bases not matched to a gene. The V gene's germline CDR1 is LGHNT and CDR2 FRNRAP.

The chain recombines TRBV12-1 with TRBJ2-6; the DNA was not compared with TRBD1, the D call given in the table. TRBV12-1 is recorded as a pseudogene. The CDR3 has 15 residues. The CDR3 DNA follows: TGTGCCAGCAGCGCCACAGGGGCGGGGGCCAACGTCCTGACTTTC. This gives the protein CASSATGAGANVLTF.